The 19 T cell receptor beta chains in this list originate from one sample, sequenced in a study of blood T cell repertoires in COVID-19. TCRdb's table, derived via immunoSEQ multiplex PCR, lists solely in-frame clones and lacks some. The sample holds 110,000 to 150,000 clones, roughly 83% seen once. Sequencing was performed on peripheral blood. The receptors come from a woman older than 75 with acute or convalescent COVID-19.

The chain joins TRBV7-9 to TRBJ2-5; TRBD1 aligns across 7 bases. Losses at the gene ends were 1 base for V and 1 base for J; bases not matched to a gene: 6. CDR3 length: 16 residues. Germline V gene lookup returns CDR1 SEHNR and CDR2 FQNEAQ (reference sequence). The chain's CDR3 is CASSLGGSGGQETQYF. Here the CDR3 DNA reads TGTGCCAGCAGCTTAGGGGGGTCAGGGGGCCAAGAGACCCAGTACTTC.

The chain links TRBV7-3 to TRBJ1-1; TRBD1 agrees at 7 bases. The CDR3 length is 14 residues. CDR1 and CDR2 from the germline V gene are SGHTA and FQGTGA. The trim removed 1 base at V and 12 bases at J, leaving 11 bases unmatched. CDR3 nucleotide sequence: TGTGCCAGCAGCTTAAGGAGTGGGCAGGGGGAAACTTTCTTT. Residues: CASSLRSGQGETFF.

Here the CDR3 reads CASSPGRRHYEQYF. In DNA form, the CDR3 reads TGTGCCAGCAGCCCCGGGAGGAGGCACTACGAGCAGTACTTC. This chain connects TRBV3-1 (or the pseudogene TRBV3-2) to TRBJ2-7, with 7 positions matching TRBD2. J lost 3 bases, V lost 4 bases, and 6 bases had no gene match. There are 14 residues in the CDR3. Germline V gene lookup returns CDR1 LGHDT and CDR2 YNNKEL (reference sequence).

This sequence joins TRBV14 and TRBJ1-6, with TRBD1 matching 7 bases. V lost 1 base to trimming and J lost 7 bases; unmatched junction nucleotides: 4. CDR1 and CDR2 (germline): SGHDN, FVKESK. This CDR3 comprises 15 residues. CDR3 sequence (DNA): TGTGCCAGCAGCCAAGGGGCACAGGGGAATTCACCCCTCCACTTT. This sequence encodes CASSQGAQGNSPLHF. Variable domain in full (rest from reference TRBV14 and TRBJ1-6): EAGVTQFPSHSVIEKGQTVTLRCDPISGHDNLYWYRRVMGKEIKFLLHFVKESKQDESGMPNNRFLAERTGGTYSTLKVQPAELEDSGVYFCASSQGAQGNSPLHFGNGTRLTVT.

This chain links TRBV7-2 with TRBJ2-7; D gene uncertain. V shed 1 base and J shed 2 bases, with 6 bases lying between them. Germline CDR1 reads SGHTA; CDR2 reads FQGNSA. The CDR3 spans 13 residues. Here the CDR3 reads CASSLELAYEQYF. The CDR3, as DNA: TGTGCCAGCAGCTTAGAGCTGGCCTACGAGCAGTACTTC.

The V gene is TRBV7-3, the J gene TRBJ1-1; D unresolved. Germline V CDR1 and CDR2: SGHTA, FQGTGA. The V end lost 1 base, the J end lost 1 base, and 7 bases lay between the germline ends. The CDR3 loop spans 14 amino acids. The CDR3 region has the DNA TGTGCCAGCAGCTTAAGAGGTTCGAACACTGAAGCTTTCTTT. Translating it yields CASSLRGSNTEAFF. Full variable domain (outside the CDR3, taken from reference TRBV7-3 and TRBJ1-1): GAGVSQTPSNKVTEKGKYVELRCDPISGHTALYWYRQSLGQGPEFLIYFQGTGAADDSGLPNDRFFAVRPEGSVSTLKIQRTERGDSAVYLCASSLRGSNTEAFFGQGTRLTVV.

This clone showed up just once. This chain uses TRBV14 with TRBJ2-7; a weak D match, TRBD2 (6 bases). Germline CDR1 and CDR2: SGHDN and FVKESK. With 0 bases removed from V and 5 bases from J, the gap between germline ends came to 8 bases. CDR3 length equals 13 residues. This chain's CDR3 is CASSQDWGDEQYF. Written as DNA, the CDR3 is TGTGCCAGCAGCCAAGATTGGGGGGACGAGCAGTACTTC.

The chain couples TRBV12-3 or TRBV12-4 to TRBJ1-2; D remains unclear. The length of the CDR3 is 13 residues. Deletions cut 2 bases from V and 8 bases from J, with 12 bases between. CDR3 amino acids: CASSLSGTQGYTF. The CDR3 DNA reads TGTGCCAGCAGTTTATCAGGTACCCAAGGCTACACCTTC.

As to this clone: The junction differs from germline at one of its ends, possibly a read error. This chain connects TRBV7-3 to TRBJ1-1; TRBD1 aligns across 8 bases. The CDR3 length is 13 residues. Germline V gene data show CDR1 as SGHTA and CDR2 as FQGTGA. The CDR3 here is CASSPGGGDIRTF. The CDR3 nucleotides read TGTGCCAGCAGCCCAGGGGGCGGGGACATCAGAACCTTT.

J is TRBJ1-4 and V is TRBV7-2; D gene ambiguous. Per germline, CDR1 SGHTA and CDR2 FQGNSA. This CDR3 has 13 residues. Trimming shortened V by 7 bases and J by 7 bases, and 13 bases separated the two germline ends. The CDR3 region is CASTFTRGEKLFF. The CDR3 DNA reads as TGTGCCAGCACATTTACTCGGGGTGAAAAACTGTTTTTT.

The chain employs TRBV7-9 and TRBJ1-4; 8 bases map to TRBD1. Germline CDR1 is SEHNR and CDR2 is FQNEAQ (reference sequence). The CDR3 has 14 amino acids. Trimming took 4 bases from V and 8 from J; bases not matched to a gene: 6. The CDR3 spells CASSSDRGSEKLFF. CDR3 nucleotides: TGTGCCAGCAGCTCCGACAGGGGTAGCGAAAAACTGTTTTTT.

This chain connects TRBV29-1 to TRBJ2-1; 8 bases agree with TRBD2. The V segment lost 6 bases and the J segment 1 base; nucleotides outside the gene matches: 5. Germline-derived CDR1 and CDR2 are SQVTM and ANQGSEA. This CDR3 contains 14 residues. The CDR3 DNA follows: TGCAGCGTCGGTAGCGGGGCTTCCTACAATGAGCAGTTCTTC. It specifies CSVGSGASYNEQFF.

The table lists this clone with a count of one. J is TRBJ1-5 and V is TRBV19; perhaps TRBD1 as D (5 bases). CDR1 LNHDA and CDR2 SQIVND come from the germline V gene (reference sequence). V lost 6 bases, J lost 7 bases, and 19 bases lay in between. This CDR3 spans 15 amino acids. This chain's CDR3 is CASSPGRAMEQPQHF. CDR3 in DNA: TGTGCCAGTAGCCCGGGCAGGGCCATGGAACAGCCCCAGCATTTT.

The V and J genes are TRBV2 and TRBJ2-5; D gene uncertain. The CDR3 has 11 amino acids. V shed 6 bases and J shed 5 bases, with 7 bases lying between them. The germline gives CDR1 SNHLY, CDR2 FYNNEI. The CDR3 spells CASRVLETQYF. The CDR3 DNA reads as TGTGCCAGCAGGGTACTGGAGACCCAGTACTTC.

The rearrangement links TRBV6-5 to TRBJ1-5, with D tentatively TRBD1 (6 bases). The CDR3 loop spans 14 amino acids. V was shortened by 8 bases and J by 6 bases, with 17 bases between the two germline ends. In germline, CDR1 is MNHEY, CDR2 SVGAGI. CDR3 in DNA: TGTGCCAGCTCCCGGGCAGGGGCGGTTCAGCCCCAGCATTTT. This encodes CASSRAGAVQPQHF.

In DNA, the CDR3 is TGTGCCAGCAGCCCAAGACAGGGGGCCACAGATACGCAGTATTTT. Translating it yields CASSPRQGATDTQYF. V and J are TRBV11-3 and TRBJ2-3; 10 bases are shared with TRBD1. V dropped 5 bases and J dropped 2; count of bases not matched to a gene: 4. The CDR3 runs to 15 residues. From germline, CDR1 is SGHNT and CDR2 YENEEA.

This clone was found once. The CDR3 loop reads CASSSNYRGPAKNIQYF. DNA for the CDR3: TGTGCCAGCAGCTCTAATTACAGGGGGCCGGCCAAAAACATTCAGTACTTC. J is TRBJ2-4 and V is TRBV7-6; TRBD1 matches at 9 bases. Looked up from germline, CDR1 is SGHVS and CDR2 is FNYEAQ. This CDR3 has 17 amino acids. J gave up 1 base and V 4 bases, and 8 bases lay outside the gene matches. Using reference TRBV7-6 and TRBJ2-4 for the parts outside the CDR3, the full variable domain is GAGVSQSPRYKVTKRGQDVALRCDPISGHVSLYWYRQALGQGPEFLTYFNYEAQQDKSGLPNDRFSAERPEGSISTLTIQRTEQRDSAMYRCASSSNYRGPAKNIQYFGAGTRLSVL.

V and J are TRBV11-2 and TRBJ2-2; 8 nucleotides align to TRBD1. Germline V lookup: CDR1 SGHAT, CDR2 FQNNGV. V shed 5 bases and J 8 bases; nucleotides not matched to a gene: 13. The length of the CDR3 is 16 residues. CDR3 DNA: TGTGCCAGCAGCCTTCTGACAGGGGAAATAACGGGGGAGCTGTTTTTT. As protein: CASSLLTGEITGELFF. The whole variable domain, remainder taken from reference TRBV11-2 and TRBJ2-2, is EAGVAQSPRYKIIEKRQSVAFWCNPISGHATLYWYQQILGQGPKLLIQFQNNGVVDDSQLPKDRFSAERLKGVDSTLKIQPAKLEDSAVYLCASSLLTGEITGELFFGEGSRLTVL.

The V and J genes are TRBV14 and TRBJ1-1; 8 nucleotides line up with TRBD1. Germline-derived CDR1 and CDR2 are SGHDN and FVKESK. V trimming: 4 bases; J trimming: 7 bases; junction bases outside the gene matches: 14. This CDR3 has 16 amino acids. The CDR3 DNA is TGTGCCAGCAGCCCGGCGGGGGACAGGACTTCAGGTGAAGCTTTCTTT. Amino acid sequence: CASSPAGDRTSGEAFF.